Described below is a single TCR beta chain sequence and its context. The antigen is unknown. V dropped 7 bases and J dropped 5 bases, with 20 bases sitting between them. Germline assignment: CDR1 MDHEN and CDR2 SYDVKM. The CDR3 sequence is 15 residues long. The data belong to a study of CD4 T cells in relation to SARS-CoV-2 and coronaviruses. Broader study findings: No crossreactivity against non-spike viral proteins was tested here.

The unexposed donors gave CD4+ T cells in about 2011-2018, prior to COVID-19. The cells were cultured for about 10 days before CD4+ T cells were isolated. Unexposed-donor CD4+ T cells were probed with SARS-CoV-2 S/N and four cold-coronavirus spikes, cells permitting. Fresh IL-2 medium replaced half the medium on days 3 and 7. This table comes from immunoSEQ multiplex PCR, and its TCRdb copy is limited to in-frame clones, with some not included. The sample holds 13,000 or so clones, less than 70% seen once. The chain combines TRBV28 with TRBJ1-1, with D tentatively TRBD1 (6 bases). Sequenced: CD4+ T cells from PBMCs, cultured in vitro. The clonotype was recovered from a human donor in good health. In DNA, the CDR3 is TGTGCCAGCATCAGCTCGGGGGCAGTGTATACTGAAGCTTTCTTT. Translation: CASISSGAVYTEAFF.